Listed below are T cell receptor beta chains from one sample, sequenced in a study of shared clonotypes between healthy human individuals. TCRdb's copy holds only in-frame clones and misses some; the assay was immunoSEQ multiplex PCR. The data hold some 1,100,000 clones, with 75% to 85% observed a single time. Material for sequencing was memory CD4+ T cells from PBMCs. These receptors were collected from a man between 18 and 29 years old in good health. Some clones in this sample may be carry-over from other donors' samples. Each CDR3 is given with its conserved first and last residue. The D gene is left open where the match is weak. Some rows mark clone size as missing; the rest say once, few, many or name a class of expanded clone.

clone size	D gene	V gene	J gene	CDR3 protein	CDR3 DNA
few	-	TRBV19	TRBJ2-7	CASSTWAPYEQYF	TGTGCCAGTAGTACCTGGGCCCCCTACGAGCAGTACTTC
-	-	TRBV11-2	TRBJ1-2	CASSLVRQIGSGYTF	TGTGCCAGCAGCTTAGTACGGCAGATCGGTAGCGGCTACACCTTC
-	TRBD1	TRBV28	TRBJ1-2	CASRAGDRAGGYTF	TGTGCCAGCAGAGCAGGAGACAGGGCCGGGGGCTACACCTTC
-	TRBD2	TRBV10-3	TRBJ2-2	CAISEVSGGTGELFF	TGTGCCATCAGTGAGGTCTCGGGAGGCACCGGGGAGCTGTTTTTT
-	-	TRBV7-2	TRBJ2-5	CASSLLAGTGGTQYF	TGTGCCAGCAGCTTATTAGCGGGCACAGGGGGGACCCAGTACTTC
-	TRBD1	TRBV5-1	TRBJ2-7	CASSPPPGTGSYEQYF	TGCGCCAGCAGCCCCCCACCCGGGACAGGGTCCTACGAGCAGTACTTC
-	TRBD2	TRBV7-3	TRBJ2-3	CASSPGLAGSSDTQYF	TGTGCCAGCAGCCCAGGACTAGCGGGAAGTTCAGATACGCAGTATTTT
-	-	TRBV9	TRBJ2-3	CASSVGRTFLTDTQYF	TGTGCCAGCAGCGTAGGACGGACCTTTCTCACAGATACGCAGTATTTT
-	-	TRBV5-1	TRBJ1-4	CASSSDLNEKLFF	TGCGCCAGCAGCAGCGATTTAAATGAAAAACTGTTTTTT
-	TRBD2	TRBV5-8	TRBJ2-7	CASSRAGGVTYEQYF	TGTGCCAGCAGCCGGGCTGGGGGGGTTACCTACGAGCAGTACTTC
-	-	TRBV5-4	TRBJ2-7	CASSLGVGAEQYF	TGTGCCAGCAGCTTGGGGGTAGGGGCCGAGCAGTACTTC
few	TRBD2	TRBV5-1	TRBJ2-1	CASSWATGRALVNEQFF	TGCGCCAGCAGCTGGGCAACCGGGAGGGCCTTGGTCAATGAGCAGTTCTTC
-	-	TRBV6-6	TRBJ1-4	CASGGNEKLFF	TGTGCCAGCGGGGGAAATGAAAAACTGTTTTTT
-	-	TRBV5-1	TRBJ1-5	CASSSGPGGVDQPQHF	TGCGCCAGCAGCTCTGGGCCGGGCGGCGTCGATCAGCCCCAGCATTTT
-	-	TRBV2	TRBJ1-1	CASRESAGTEAFF	TGTGCCAGCAGGGAGTCCGCCGGGACTGAAGCTTTCTTT
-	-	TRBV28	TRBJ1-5	CASTFEGPRGQPQHF	TGTGCCAGCACCTTCGAGGGGCCCCGGGGTCAGCCCCAGCATTTT
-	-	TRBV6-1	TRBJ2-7	CASSPPDRSYEQYF	TGTGCCAGCAGCCCTCCGGACAGAAGCTACGAGCAGTACTTC
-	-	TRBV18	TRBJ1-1	CASSLGSPGNTEAFF	TGTGCCAGCTCACTGGGATCCCCAGGGAACACTGAAGCTTTCTTT